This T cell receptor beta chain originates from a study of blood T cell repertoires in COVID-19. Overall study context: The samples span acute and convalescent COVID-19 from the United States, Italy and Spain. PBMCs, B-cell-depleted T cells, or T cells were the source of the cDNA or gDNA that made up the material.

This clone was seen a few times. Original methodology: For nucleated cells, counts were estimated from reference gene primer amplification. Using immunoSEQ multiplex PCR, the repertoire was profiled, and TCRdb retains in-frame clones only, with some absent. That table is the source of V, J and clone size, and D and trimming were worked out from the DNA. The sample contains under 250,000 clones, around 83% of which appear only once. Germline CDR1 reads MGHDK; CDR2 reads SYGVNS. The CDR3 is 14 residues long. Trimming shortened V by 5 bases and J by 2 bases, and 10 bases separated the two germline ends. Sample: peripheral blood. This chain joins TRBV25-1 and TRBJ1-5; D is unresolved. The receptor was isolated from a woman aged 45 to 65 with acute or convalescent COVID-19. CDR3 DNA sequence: TGTGCCAGCAGTAATTCCCAGGGCAATCAGCCCCAGCATTTT. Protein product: CASSNSQGNQPQHF.